This entry is about one T cell receptor beta chain. The antigen remains unidentified. The sample comes from a study of metastatic and nonmetastatic thyroid tumors. Looking at the study overall: Patients with malignant and benign thyroid disease provided blood and tumor or nodule tissue, whose repertoires were compared. Overall study results and limits: TCR beta diversity was reportedly significantly higher in malignant thyroid tumors than benign nodules, in blood and tumor.

The ends were cut back, 5 bases at V and 0 bases at J, with 11 bases in the middle. Germline V CDR1 and CDR2: SEHNR, FQNEAQ (reference sequence). This CDR3 is 15 amino acids long. Source study methods: Differences in CDR3 between clinicopathological groups were drawn on to build a classifier intended to discriminate distant-metastatic papillary thyroid cancer patients. MiXCR was used by TCRdb to re-call the PCR reads. Clone size and V and J calls follow TCRdb, not the original study. The repertoire holds 12,000 or so clones, with around 30% as singletons. Patients were all untreated before their thyroid surgery.

This sequence joins TRBV7-9 and TRBJ1-3; maybe TRBD1 (5 bases). The receptor was isolated from a male donor with papillary thyroid cancer or a benign thyroid nodule (not recorded which). Some clones in this sample may be carry-over from other donors' samples. The specimen sequenced was adjacent normal tissue. The CDR3 sequence: CASSRTQGSGNTIYF. CDR3 DNA: TGTGCCAGCAGCCGCACCCAGGGCTCTGGAAACACCATATATTTT.